The 28 T cell receptor beta chains given below trace back to one sample, sequenced in a study of blood T cell repertoires in COVID-19. Using immunoSEQ multiplex PCR, the repertoire was profiled, and TCRdb retains in-frame clones only, with some absent. The table records tens of thousands of clones, 65% to 90% of them present only once. Sequencing was done on a sample of peripheral blood. The source is a man in his 60s with acute or convalescent COVID-19.

V and J are TRBV5-4 and TRBJ2-3, with 7 bases fitting TRBD2. With V trimmed by 3 bases and J by 0 bases, 1 base remained unmatched. Germline values: CDR1 SGHNT, CDR2 YYREEE (reference sequence). The CDR3 has 14 amino acids. The CDR3 DNA sequence: TGTGCCAGCAGCTGGGGGGGTAGCACAGATACGCAGTATTTT. Translating gives CASSWGGSTDTQYF.

The V gene is TRBV4-1, the J gene TRBJ2-5; 8 nucleotides match TRBD1. CDR1 and CDR2 from the germline V gene are MGHRA and YSYEKL. This CDR3 region has 17 residues. J gave up 6 bases and V 1 base, and 13 bases lay outside the gene matches. CDR3 nucleotide sequence: TGCGCCAGCAGCCAAGGAAGGGGGCAGGGGGCTGCCAAGACCCAGTACTTC. As protein: CASSQGRGQGAAKTQYF.

V and J are TRBV2 and TRBJ2-3, with 8 bases lining up with TRBD2. The CDR3 covers 14 residues. The V gene end was trimmed by 6 bases and the J gene end by 1 base; junction bases not matched to a gene: 3. CDR1 and CDR2 (germline): SNHLY, FYNNEI. The DNA of the CDR3 is TGTGCCAGCAGGCTGACTAGCGGCACAGATACGCAGTATTTT. Its translation is CASRLTSGTDTQYF.

The chain is built from TRBV19 and TRBJ2-2; 13 bases agree with TRBD2. The V and J ends lost 3 bases and 4 bases, in that order; junction bases with no gene match: 5. The germline V gene has CDR1 LNHDA and CDR2 SQIVND (reference sequence). CDR3 length: 17 amino acids. CDR3 loop: CASSIGLAGDVTGELFF. For the CDR3, the DNA is TGTGCCAGTAGTATTGGACTAGCGGGAGACGTCACCGGGGAGCTGTTTTTT.

This clone came up once. The chain uses TRBV5-1 and TRBJ1-1; weak D call: TRBD1 (5 bases). This CDR3 is built from 14 residues. Per germline, CDR1 SGHRS and CDR2 YFSETQ. The V gene lost 4 bases and the J gene lost 3 bases, with 13 bases spanning the gap. The CDR3 protein is CASSPRGGHTEAFF. Here the CDR3 DNA reads TGCGCCAGCAGCCCCCGGGGGGGACACACTGAAGCTTTCTTT.

The chain has TRBV6-6 and TRBJ2-2; D is possibly TRBD2 (5 bases). Trimming shortened V by 8 bases and J by 3 bases, and 7 bases separated the two germline ends. The CDR3 has 12 residues. Germline assignment: CDR1 MNHNY and CDR2 SVGAGI (reference sequence). The CDR3 DNA reads TGTGCCAGCTCCGGGGACACCGGGGAGCTGTTTTTT. Its protein is CASSGDTGELFF.

This chain links TRBV5-4 with TRBJ2-1; D gene uncertain. V was cut by 0 bases and J by 6 bases, with 7 bases left in between. CDR1 and CDR2 from the germline V gene are SGHNT and YYREEE (reference sequence). This CDR3 is built from 13 residues. The CDR3 nucleotides read TGTGCCAGCAGCTTGGGAATACTCAATGAGCAGTTCTTC. Amino acid sequence: CASSLGILNEQFF. Combining the CDR3 with reference TRBV5-4 and TRBJ2-1 gives the whole variable domain ETGVTQSPTHLIKTRGQQVTLRCSSQSGHNTVSWYQQALGQGPQFIFQYYREEENGRGNFPPRFSGLQFPNYSSELNVNALELDDSALYLCASSLGILNEQFFGPGTRLTVL.

The rearrangement links TRBV11-3 to TRBJ2-1; the match to TRBD1 covers 9 bases. V dropped 1 base and J dropped 4; count of bases not matched to a gene: 8. The CDR3 totals 17 residues. Per germline, CDR1 SGHNT and CDR2 YENEEA. CDR3: CASSLGQTGGSYNEQFF. In nucleotides, the CDR3 is TGTGCCAGCAGCTTAGGGCAAACAGGGGGCTCGTACAATGAGCAGTTCTTC.

CDR3: CASSLAQGLGEQYF. DNA of the CDR3: TGTGCCAGCAGCTTGGCACAGGGGTTGGGGGAGCAGTACTTC. V gene TRBV11-2 combines with J gene TRBJ2-7, with 7 nucleotides matching TRBD1. From germline, CDR1 is SGHAT and CDR2 FQNNGV. The trim removed 3 bases at V and 7 bases at J, leaving 9 bases unmatched. CDR3 length: 14 residues.

The chain combines TRBV5-4 with TRBJ1-5; D ambiguous. CDR3 length: 12 residues. In germline, CDR1 is SGHNT, CDR2 YYREEE (reference sequence). V dropped 2 bases and J dropped 5 bases, with 5 bases sitting between them. The CDR3 coding sequence is TGTGCCAGCAGCTTTGGGCATCAGCCCCAGCATTTT. This sequence encodes CASSFGHQPQHF.

The chain has TRBV6-5 and TRBJ1-3; no clear D. CDR3 length: 15 amino acids. Looked up from germline, CDR1 is MNHEY and CDR2 is SVGAGI. V lost 10 bases to trimming and J lost 4 bases, with 20 bases between them. The DNA for the CDR3 is TGTGCCACCAATCCTCGAGCGCCGCAGGGAAACACCATATATTTT. It translates to CATNPRAPQGNTIYF.

V is TRBV19 and J is TRBJ2-5, with D tentatively TRBD1 (6 bases). CDR3 length equals 14 residues. The V gene lost 4 bases and the J gene lost 2 bases, with 11 bases spanning the gap. Germline CDR1 reads LNHDA; CDR2 reads SQIVND (reference sequence). The CDR3 DNA sequence: TGTGCCAGTAGTAAAACAGGGCTTCAAGAGACCCAGTACTTC. Amino acid sequence: CASSKTGLQETQYF.

This chain connects TRBV7-8 to TRBJ1-3, with D perhaps matching TRBD1 (6 bases). Deletions cut 5 bases from V and 4 bases from J, with 15 bases between. The CDR3 runs 15 residues. The V gene's germline CDR1 is SGHVS and CDR2 FQNEAQ. The CDR3 DNA reads TGTGCCAGCAGCCGAGGGGACATATCCGGAAACACCATATATTTT. This translates into CASSRGDISGNTIYF.

V gene TRBV3-1 (or the pseudogene TRBV3-2) combines with J gene TRBJ2-7; a possible D gene is TRBD2 (5 bases). CDR3 length: 15 residues. Germline assignment: CDR1 LGHDT and CDR2 YNNKEL (reference sequence). V gave up 4 bases and J gave up 0 bases, with 13 bases separating them. The CDR3 loop is CASSPMAGFSYEQYF. The CDR3 DNA follows: TGTGCCAGCAGCCCAATGGCGGGCTTCTCCTACGAGCAGTACTTC.

V usage is TRBV21-1 and J usage is TRBJ2-7; TRBD2, the table's D call, was not compared with the DNA. TRBV21-1 is labeled a pseudogene. This CDR3 has 10 residues. The DNA for the CDR3 is TGTGCCAGGACTCCCCCGACGTTATACTTC. Its protein is CARTPPTLYF.

The chain carries TRBV4-2 and TRBJ2-5, with unresolved D. Germline CDR1 reads LGHNA; CDR2 reads YNFKEQ. V lost 0 bases, J lost 5 bases, and 4 bases lay in between. The CDR3 is made up of 12 amino acids. CDR3 DNA sequence: TGTGCCAGCAGCCAAGATCGGGAGACCCAGTACTTC. This codes for CASSQDRETQYF.

This clone was found once. The chain has TRBV7-9 and TRBJ1-2, with TRBD1 as a possible D gene (5 bases). Looked up from germline, CDR1 is SEHNR and CDR2 is FQNEAQ (reference sequence). Trimming left V 1 base short and J 4 bases short, with 10 bases between. This CDR3 spans 14 amino acids. For the CDR3, the DNA is TGTGCCAGCAGCTTAGGGGCAGGGCGCTATGGCTACACCTTC. Residues: CASSLGAGRYGYTF.

The chain combines TRBV24-1 with TRBJ1-6; 8 nucleotides agree with TRBD1. Germline CDR1 is KGHDR and CDR2 is SFDVKD. Trimming cost V 8 bases and J 7 bases; bases outside gene matches: 21. The CDR3 sequence is 19 residues long. The CDR3 sequence: CATTHGDRSVLLGNSPLHF. The CDR3 bases are TGTGCCACCACCCACGGGGACAGGTCGGTTTTATTGGGAAATTCACCCCTCCACTTT.

This chain connects TRBV30 to TRBJ1-4; possibly TRBD1 for D (6 bases). The CDR3 extends over 13 amino acids. V lost 4 bases and J lost 5, with 11 bases in between. Germline V lookup: CDR1 GTSNPN, CDR2 SVGIG (reference sequence). The CDR3 coding sequence is TGTGCCTGGACCCCCAGGGGAAATGAAAAACTGTTTTTT. Amino acid sequence: CAWTPRGNEKLFF.

This chain links TRBV10-3 with TRBJ2-1; TRBD2 aligns across 9 bases. Germline CDR1 ENHRY, CDR2 SYGVKD. After removal of 3 bases from V and 10 bases from J, the junction contained 10 bases not matched to a gene. The CDR3 has 15 amino acids. The chain's CDR3 is CAISDPVAGVGEQFF. The CDR3 nucleotides are TGTGCCATCAGTGATCCCGTAGCGGGAGTGGGCGAGCAGTTCTTC.

The genes are TRBV10-3 and TRBJ2-6; 7 bases line up with TRBD2. The CDR3 extends over 17 amino acids. Germline V gives CDR1 ENHRY, CDR2 SYGVKD. With V trimmed by 4 bases and J by 3 bases, 9 bases remained unmatched. This CDR3 reads CAISAWEGVGGANVLTF. DNA for the CDR3: TGTGCCATCAGTGCCTGGGAGGGAGTAGGTGGGGCCAACGTCCTGACTTTC.

The gene calls are TRBV27 and TRBJ2-7; TRBD2 agrees at 12 bases. The CDR3 is made up of 15 amino acids. Trimming at V came to 4 bases and at J to 7 bases, leaving 8 bases not matched to a gene. The V gene's germline CDR1 is MNHEY and CDR2 SMNVEV (reference sequence). The CDR3 DNA reads as TGTGCCAGCAGTTCCGGACTAGCGGGAAAGGGGGAGCAGTACTTC. This sequence encodes CASSSGLAGKGEQYF.

This clone was counted many times. CDR3: CASSLLAGVVNEQFF. CDR3 nucleotide sequence: TGTGCCAGCAGCTTGCTCGCGGGAGTAGTTAATGAGCAGTTCTTC. The genes are TRBV5-6 and TRBJ2-1, with 7 bases lining up with TRBD2. CDR3 size: 15 residues. V gave up 1 base and J gave up 7 bases; unmatched junction bases: 8. Per the germline V gene, CDR1 is SGHDT and CDR2 is YYEEEE.

This clone has more than one count but fewer than ten. The chain uses TRBV9 and TRBJ2-2; TRBD2 is a possible D gene (6 bases). V was cut by 3 bases and J by 0 bases, with 9 bases left in between. Germline-derived CDR1 and CDR2 are SGDLS and YYNGEE. The CDR3 extends over 15 amino acids. This CDR3 is CASSGLVSNTGELFF. CDR3 sequence (DNA): TGTGCCAGCAGCGGACTAGTTTCGAACACCGGGGAGCTGTTTTTT.

In DNA, the CDR3 is TGTGCCAGCAGCCGTCCGGGACAGGGGGCTCTGAATACGCAGTATTTT. Its protein is CASSRPGQGALNTQYF. The J gene is TRBJ2-3, the V gene TRBV11-1, with 12 bases matching TRBD1. Germline V gene sequence: CDR1 SGHAT, CDR2 FQDESV (reference sequence). J was trimmed by 7 bases and V by 5 bases; bases with no gene match: 10. The CDR3 contains 16 residues. The whole variable domain, remainder taken from reference TRBV11-1 and TRBJ2-3, is EAEVAQSPRYKITEKSQAVAFWCDPISGHATLYWYRQILGQGPELLVQFQDESVVDDSQLPKDRFSAERLKGVDSTLKIQPAELGDSAMYLCASSRPGQGALNTQYFGPGTRLTVL.

The chain has TRBV18 and TRBJ2-1; D may be TRBD2 (6 bases). The V gene's germline CDR1 is KGHSH and CDR2 LQKENI. This CDR3 is built from 14 residues. V gave up 3 bases and J gave up 8 bases, with 14 bases separating them. The CDR3 spells CASSPPGTSYEQFF. The CDR3 region has the DNA TGTGCCAGCTCACCCCCGGGGACTTCGTATGAGCAGTTCTTC.

V is TRBV24-1 and J is TRBJ1-4; TRBD1 matches 7 bases. The V gene's germline CDR1 is KGHDR and CDR2 SFDVKD. The CDR3 has 14 residues. With V trimmed by 7 bases and J by 3 bases, 4 bases remained unmatched. The CDR3 loop is CATRRTGPNEKLFF. The CDR3 DNA reads TGTGCCACCAGGAGGACAGGCCCTAATGAAAAACTGTTTTTT.

The chain combines TRBV1 with TRBJ1-1. TRBV1 is reported as a pseudogene. This CDR3 has 17 amino acids. In DNA form, the CDR3 reads TGCACCAGCAGCCAAACCTCGGGATCCGGGGGGAACACTGAAGCTTTCTTT. The encoded protein is CTSSQTSGSGGNTEAFF.